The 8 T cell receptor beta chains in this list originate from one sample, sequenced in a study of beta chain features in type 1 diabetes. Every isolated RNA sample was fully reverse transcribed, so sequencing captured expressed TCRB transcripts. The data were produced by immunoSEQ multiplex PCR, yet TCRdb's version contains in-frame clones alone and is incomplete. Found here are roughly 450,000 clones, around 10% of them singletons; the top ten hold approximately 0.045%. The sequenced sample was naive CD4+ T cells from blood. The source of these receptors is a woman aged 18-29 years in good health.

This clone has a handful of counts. The CDR3 here is CSAKYSGEQYF. The CDR3 bases are TGCAGTGCTAAATATTCCGGCGAGCAGTACTTC. The rearrangement uses TRBV20-1 and TRBJ2-7; D is unclear. The CDR3 covers 11 residues. The germline V gene encodes CDR1 DFQATT and CDR2 SNEGSKA (reference sequence). Trimming took 4 bases from V and 6 from J, leaving 10 bases between them.

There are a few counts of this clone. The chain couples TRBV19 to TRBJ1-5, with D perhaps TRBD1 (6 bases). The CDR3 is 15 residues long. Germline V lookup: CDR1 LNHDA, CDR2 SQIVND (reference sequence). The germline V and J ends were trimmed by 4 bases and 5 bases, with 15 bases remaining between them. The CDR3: CASSKQGGAHQPQHF. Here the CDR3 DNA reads TGTGCCAGTAGTAAACAGGGTGGGGCTCATCAGCCCCAGCATTTT.

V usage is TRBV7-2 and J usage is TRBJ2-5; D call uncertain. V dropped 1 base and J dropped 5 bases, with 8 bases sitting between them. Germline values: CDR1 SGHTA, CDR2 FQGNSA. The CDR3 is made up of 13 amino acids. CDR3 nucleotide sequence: TGTGCCAGCAGCTTAGATCAGCTGGAGACCCAGTACTTC. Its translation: CASSLDQLETQYF.

This CDR3 reads CASSYSAQGDSPLHF. For the CDR3, the DNA is TGTGCCAGCAGTTACTCGGCTCAGGGGGATTCACCCCTCCACTTT. V is TRBV6-5 and J is TRBJ1-6; 7 positions agree with TRBD1. The CDR3 length is 15 residues. CDR1 is MNHEY and CDR2 is SVGAGI in the germline V gene. V trimming: 0 bases; J trimming: 8 bases; junction bases outside the gene matches: 4.

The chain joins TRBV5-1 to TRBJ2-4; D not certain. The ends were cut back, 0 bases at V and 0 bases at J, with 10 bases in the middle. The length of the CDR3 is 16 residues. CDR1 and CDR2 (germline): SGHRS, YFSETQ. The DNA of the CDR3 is TGCGCCAGCAGCTTGGGGACGGGCCTAGCCAAAAACATTCAGTACTTC. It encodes CASSLGTGLAKNIQYF.

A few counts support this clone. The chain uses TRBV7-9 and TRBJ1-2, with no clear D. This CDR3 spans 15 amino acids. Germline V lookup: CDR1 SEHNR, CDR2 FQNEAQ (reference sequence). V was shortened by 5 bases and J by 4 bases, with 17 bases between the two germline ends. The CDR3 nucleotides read TGTGCCAGCAGCCCCGAGCGGGGAGTGGGCTATGGCTACACCTTC. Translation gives CASSPERGVGYGYTF. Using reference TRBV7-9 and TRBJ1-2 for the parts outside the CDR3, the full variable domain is DTGVSQNPRHKITKRGQNVTFRCDPISEHNRLYWYRQTLGQGPEFLTYFQNEAQLEKSRLLSDRFSAERPKGSFSTLEIQRTEQGDSAMYLCASSPERGVGYGYTFGSGTRLTVV.

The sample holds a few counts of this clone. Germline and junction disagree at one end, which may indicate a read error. CDR3 residues: CSVEDSRGLGAFF. The CDR3, as DNA: TGCAGCGTCGAAGACAGTCGGGGGCTGGGAGCTTTCTTT. The chain uses TRBV29-1 and TRBJ1-1, with D maybe TRBD1 (6 bases). From germline, CDR1 is SQVTM and CDR2 ANQGSEA. The CDR3 runs 13 residues.

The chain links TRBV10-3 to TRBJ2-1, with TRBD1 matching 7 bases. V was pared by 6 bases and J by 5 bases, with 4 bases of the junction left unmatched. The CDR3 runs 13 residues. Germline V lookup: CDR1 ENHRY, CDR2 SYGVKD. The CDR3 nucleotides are TGTGCCATCAGCTCGACAGGGAACAATGAGCAGTTCTTC. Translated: CAISSTGNNEQFF.